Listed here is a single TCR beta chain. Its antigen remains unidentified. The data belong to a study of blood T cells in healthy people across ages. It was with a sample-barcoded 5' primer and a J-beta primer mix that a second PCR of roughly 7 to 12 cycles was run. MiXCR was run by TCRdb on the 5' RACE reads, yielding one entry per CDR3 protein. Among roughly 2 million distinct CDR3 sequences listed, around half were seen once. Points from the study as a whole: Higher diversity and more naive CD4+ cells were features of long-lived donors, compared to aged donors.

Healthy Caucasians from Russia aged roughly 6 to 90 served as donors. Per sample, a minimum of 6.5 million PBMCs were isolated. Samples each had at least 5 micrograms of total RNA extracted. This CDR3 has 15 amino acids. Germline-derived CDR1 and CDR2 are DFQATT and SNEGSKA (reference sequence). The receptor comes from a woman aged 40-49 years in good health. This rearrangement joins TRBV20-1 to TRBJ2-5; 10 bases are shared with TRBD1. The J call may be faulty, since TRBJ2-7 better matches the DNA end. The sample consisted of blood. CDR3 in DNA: TGCAGTGCTAGAGTACCCGGGACAGGGGTAGGCGAGCAGTACTTC. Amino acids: CSARVPGTGVGEQYF.